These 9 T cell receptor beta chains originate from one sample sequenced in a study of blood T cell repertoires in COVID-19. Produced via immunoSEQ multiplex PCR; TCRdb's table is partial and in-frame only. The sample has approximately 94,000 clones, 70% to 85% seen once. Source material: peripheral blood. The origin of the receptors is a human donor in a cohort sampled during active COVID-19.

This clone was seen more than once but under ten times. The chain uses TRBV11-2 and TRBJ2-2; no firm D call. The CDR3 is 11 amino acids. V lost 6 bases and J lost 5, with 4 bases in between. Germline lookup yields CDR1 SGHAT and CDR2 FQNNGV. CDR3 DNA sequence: TGTGCCAGCAGTTCTACCGGGGAGCTGTTTTTT. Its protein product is CASSSTGELFF. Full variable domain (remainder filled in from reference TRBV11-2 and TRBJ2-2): EAGVAQSPRYKIIEKRQSVAFWCNPISGHATLYWYQQILGQGPKLLIQFQNNGVVDDSQLPKDRFSAERLKGVDSTLKIQPAKLEDSAVYLCASSSTGELFFGEGSRLTVL.

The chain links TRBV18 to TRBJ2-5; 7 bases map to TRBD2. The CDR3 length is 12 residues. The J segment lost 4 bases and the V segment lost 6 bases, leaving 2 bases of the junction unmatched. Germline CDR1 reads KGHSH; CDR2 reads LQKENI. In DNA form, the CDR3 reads TGTGCCAGCTCGCCGGGGGGAGAGACCCAGTACTTC. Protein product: CASSPGGETQYF. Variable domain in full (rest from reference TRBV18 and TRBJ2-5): NAGVMQNPRHLVRRRGQEARLRCSPMKGHSHVYWYRQLPEEGLKFMVYLQKENIIDESGMPKERFSAEFPKEGPSILRIQQVVRGDSAAYFCASSPGGETQYFGPGTRLLVL.

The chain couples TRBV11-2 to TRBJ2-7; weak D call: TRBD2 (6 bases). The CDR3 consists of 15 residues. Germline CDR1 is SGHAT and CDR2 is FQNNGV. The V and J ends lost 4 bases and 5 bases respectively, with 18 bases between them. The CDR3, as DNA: TGTGCCAGCAGCTCTCAGGGACTGGGCGGGAACGAGCAGTACTTC. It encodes CASSSQGLGGNEQYF.

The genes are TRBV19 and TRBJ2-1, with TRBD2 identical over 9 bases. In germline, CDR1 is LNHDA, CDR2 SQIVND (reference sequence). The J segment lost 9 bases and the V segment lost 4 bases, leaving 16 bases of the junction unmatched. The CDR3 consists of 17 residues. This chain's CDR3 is CASSSPKRVAGVAEQFF. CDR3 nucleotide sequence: TGTGCCAGTAGTAGCCCCAAAAGGGTAGCGGGAGTGGCTGAGCAGTTCTTC. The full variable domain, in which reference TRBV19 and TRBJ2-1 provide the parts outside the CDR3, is DGGITQSPKYLFRKEGQNVTLSCEQNLNHDAMYWYRQDPGQGLRLIYYSQIVNDFQKGDIAEGYSVSREKKESFPLTVTSAQKNPTAFYLCASSSPKRVAGVAEQFFGPGTRLTVL.

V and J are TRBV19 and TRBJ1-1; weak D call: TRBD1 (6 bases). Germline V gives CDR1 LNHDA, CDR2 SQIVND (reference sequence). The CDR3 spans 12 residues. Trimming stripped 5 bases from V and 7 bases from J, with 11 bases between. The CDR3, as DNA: TGTGCCAGTAGTCCCCAGGGGAGTGAAGCTTTCTTT. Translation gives CASSPQGSEAFF.

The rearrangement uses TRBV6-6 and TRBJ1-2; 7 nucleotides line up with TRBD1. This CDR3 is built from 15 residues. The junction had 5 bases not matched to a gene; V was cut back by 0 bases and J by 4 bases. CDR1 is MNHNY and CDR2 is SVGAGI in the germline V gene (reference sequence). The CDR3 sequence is CASSYSTGSVYGYTF. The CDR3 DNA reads TGTGCCAGCAGTTACTCGACAGGGTCTGTCTATGGCTACACCTTC.

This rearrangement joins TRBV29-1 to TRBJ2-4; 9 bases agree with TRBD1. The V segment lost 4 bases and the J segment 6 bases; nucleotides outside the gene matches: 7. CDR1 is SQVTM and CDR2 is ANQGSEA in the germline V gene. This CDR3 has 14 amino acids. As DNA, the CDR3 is TGCAGCGTTGCTGAGCCGGGACAGGGAAACATTCAGTACTTC. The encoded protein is CSVAEPGQGNIQYF.

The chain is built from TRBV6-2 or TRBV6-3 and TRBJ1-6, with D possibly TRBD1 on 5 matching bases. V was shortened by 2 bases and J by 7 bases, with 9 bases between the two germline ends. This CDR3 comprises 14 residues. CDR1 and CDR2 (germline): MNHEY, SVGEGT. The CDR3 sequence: CASSYTAGNSPLHF. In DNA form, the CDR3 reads TGTGCCAGCAGTTACACCGCAGGGAATTCACCCCTCCACTTT.

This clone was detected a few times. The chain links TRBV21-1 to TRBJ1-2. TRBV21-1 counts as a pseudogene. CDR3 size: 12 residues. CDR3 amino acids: CASTALGSGYTF. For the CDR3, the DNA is TGTGCCAGCACCGCGCTAGGATCTGGCTACACCTTC.